Presented here are 3 T cell receptor beta chains from one specimen sequenced in a study of blood T cell repertoires in COVID-19. TCRdb's copy holds only in-frame clones and misses some; the assay was immunoSEQ multiplex PCR. This table has about 160,000 clones, 85% to 95% appearing once. The sequenced sample was peripheral blood. The receptors stem from a woman between 45 and 60 years old with acute or convalescent COVID-19.

V gene TRBV28 combines with J gene TRBJ1-2, with D unresolved. This CDR3 is 11 amino acids long. Germline CDR1 is MDHEN and CDR2 is SYDVKM. Trimming removed 6 bases at V and 5 bases at J, with 7 bases between. The CDR3 coding sequence is TGTGCCAGCAGGGGCGCGTATGGCTACACCTTC. As protein: CASRGAYGYTF.

The chain joins TRBV4-1 to TRBJ1-3; 9 bases are shared with TRBD1. Germline V gives CDR1 MGHRA, CDR2 YSYEKL. The ends lost 0 bases at V and 1 base at J; junction bases unmatched: 10. CDR3 length equals 19 residues. The CDR3 DNA reads as TGCGCCAGCAGCCAAGATGTCCCGGGACAGGGTACATCTGGAAACACCATATATTTT. Its translation is CASSQDVPGQGTSGNTIYF.

The rearrangement links TRBV4-3 to TRBJ2-1; no reliable D call. The CDR3 sequence is 15 residues long. Looked up from germline, CDR1 is LGHNA and CDR2 is YSLEER. V was shortened by 0 bases and J by 8 bases, with 14 bases between the two germline ends. The CDR3 coding sequence is TGCGCCAGCAGCCAAGATTCAGGCAGCTGGGATGAGCAGTTCTTC. This encodes CASSQDSGSWDEQFF.